Listed here are 5 T cell receptor beta chains from one sample, sequenced in a study of a mutant IDH1 vaccine in newly diagnosed glioma. TCRdb's copy holds only in-frame clones and misses some; the assay was immunoSEQ multiplex PCR. The top ten hold approximately 20% of the sample, which has some 59,000 clones, 80% to 90% seen once. The time point denotes: baseline, week 1 (first vaccination visit). Regarding treatment: pre-vaccination baseline after standard-of-care therapy. This specimen was PBMCs, taken from a glioma patient treated with radiotherapy, temozolomide or both. These receptors all stem from a man aged 18 to 30 with glioma.

This clone was recorded once. The gene calls are TRBV4-3 and TRBJ1-2; 7 nucleotides agree with TRBD1. Germline V CDR1 and CDR2: LGHNA, YSLEER. V trimming: 0 bases; J trimming: 8 bases; junction bases outside the gene matches: 6. The CDR3 runs to 14 residues. CDR3 loop: CASSQDRGRGGYTF. CDR3 DNA: TGCGCCAGCAGCCAAGATAGGGGGCGAGGAGGCTACACCTTC.

The CDR3 is CSVAVSMNTEAFF. The CDR3 DNA reads as TGCAGCGTTGCGGTGAGCATGAACACTGAAGCTTTCTTT. The chain couples TRBV29-1 to TRBJ1-1; no reliable D call. The V and J ends lost 4 bases and 0 bases respectively, with 9 bases between them. CDR1 and CDR2 from the germline V gene are SQVTM and ANQGSEA. The CDR3 runs to 13 residues.

The V call is TRBV7-2, the J call TRBJ2-2; unclear D gene. Germline V CDR1 and CDR2: SGHTA, FQGNSA. This CDR3 spans 15 amino acids. V was shortened by 2 bases and J by 5 bases, with 12 bases between the two germline ends. The CDR3 spells CASSLHPLGTGELFF. CDR3 bases: TGTGCCAGCAGCTTACATCCTTTGGGGACCGGGGAGCTGTTTTTT.

The J gene is TRBJ1-5, the V gene TRBV2, with D unclear. This CDR3 has 13 amino acids. Trimming cost V 6 bases and J 7 bases, with 13 bases left between them. In germline, CDR1 is SNHLY, CDR2 FYNNEI. CDR3 sequence (DNA): TGTGCCAGCAGCCTGCGCATTTCACAGCCCCAGCATTTT. Translated, it gives CASSLRISQPQHF. The entire variable domain, with the rest obtained from reference TRBV2 and TRBJ1-5, is as follows: EPEVTQTPSHQVTQMGQEVILRCVPISNHLYFYWYRQILGQKVEFLVSFYNNEISEKSEIFDDQFSVERPDGSNFTLKIRSTKLEDSAMYFCASSLRISQPQHFGDGTRLSIL.

The V call is TRBV18, the J call TRBJ2-7; TRBD2 aligns across 8 bases. The CDR3 totals 16 residues. Trimming took 4 bases from V and 4 from J; bases not matched to a gene: 12. Germline V gene sequence: CDR1 KGHSH, CDR2 LQKENI. The CDR3 DNA sequence: TGTGCCAGCTCACGTGACTCGACGGGAGGGGCGTACGAGCAGTACTTC. Encoded protein: CASSRDSTGGAYEQYF.